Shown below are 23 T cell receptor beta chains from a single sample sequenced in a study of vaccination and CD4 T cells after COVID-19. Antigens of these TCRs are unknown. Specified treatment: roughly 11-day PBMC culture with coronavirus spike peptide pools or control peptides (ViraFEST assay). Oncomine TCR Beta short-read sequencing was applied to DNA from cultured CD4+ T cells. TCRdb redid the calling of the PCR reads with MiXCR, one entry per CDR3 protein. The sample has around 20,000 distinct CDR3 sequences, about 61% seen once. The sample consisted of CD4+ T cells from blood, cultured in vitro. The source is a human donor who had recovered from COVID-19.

CDR3 DNA: TGTGCCAGCAGCCAAGGAGAGGGTTTTGGAAGCCATAATTCACCCCTCCACTTT. Encoded protein: CASSQGEGFGSHNSPLHF. The chain is built from TRBV3-1 and TRBJ1-6, with D unresolved. The CDR3 has 18 amino acids. CDR1 LGHDT and CDR2 YNNKEL come from the germline V gene (reference sequence). V was clipped by 1 base and J by 5 bases, with 18 bases between them.

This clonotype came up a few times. Here the CDR3 DNA reads TGTGCCAGCGCTGCTAGGAGCAATCAGCCCCAGCATTTT. This gives the protein CASAARSNQPQHF. The V and J genes are TRBV6-1 and TRBJ1-5; no clear D gene. The CDR3 length is 13 residues. The ends were cut back, 8 bases at V and 1 base at J, with 9 bases in the middle. Germline V CDR1 and CDR2: MNHNS, SASEGT.

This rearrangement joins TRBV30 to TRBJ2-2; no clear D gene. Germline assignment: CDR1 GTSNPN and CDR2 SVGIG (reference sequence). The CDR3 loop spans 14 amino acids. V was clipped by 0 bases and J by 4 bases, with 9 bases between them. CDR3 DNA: TGTGCCTGGAGTGTTAAGGACCCCACCGGGGAGCTGTTTTTT. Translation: CAWSVKDPTGELFF.

CDR3: CASNRDRGTGELFF. CDR3 DNA sequence: TGTGCCAGCAACCGGGACAGGGGCACCGGGGAGCTGTTTTTT. The chain links TRBV6-1 to TRBJ2-2; 10 bases agree with TRBD1. Germline V gene sequence: CDR1 MNHNS, CDR2 SASEGT. CDR3 length: 14 residues. J lost 4 bases, V lost 7 bases, and 3 bases had no gene match.

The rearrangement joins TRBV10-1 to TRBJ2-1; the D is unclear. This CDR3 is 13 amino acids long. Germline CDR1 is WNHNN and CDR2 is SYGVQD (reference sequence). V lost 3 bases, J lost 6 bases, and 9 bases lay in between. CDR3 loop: CASSDPQSNEQFF. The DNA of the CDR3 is TGCGCCAGCAGTGATCCCCAATCCAATGAGCAGTTCTTC.

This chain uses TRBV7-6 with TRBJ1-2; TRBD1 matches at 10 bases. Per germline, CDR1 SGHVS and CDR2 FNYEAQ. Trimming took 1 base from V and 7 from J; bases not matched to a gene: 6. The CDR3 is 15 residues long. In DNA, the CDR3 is TGTGCCAGCAGCTTAGATACGGGACAGGGGACTGGCTACACCTTC. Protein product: CASSLDTGQGTGYTF.

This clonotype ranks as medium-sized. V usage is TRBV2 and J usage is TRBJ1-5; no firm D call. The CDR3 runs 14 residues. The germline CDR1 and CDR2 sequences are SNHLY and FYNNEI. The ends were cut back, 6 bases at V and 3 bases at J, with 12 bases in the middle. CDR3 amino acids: CASRQSLNNQPQHF. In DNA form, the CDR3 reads TGTGCCAGCAGGCAGAGCCTGAACAATCAGCCCCAGCATTTT.

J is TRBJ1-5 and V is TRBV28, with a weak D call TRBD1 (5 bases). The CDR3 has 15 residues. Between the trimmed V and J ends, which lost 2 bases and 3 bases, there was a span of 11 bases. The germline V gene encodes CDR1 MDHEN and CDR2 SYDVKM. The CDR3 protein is CASSLKGAYNQPQHF. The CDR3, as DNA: TGTGCCAGCAGTTTAAAAGGGGCCTACAATCAGCCCCAGCATTTT. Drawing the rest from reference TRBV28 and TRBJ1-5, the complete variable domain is DVKVTQSSRYLVKRTGEKVFLECVQDMDHENMFWYRQDPGLGLRLIYFSYDVKMKEKGDIPEGYSVSREKKERFSLILESASTNQTSMYLCASSLKGAYNQPQHFGDGTRLSIL.

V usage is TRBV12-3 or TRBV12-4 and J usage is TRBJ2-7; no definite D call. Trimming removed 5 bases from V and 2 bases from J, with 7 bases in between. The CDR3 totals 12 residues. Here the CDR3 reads CASSPTPYEQYF. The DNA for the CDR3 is TGTGCCAGCAGTCCCACCCCCTACGAGCAGTACTTC.

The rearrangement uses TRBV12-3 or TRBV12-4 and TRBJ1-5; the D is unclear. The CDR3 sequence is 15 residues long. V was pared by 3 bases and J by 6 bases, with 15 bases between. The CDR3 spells CASSFRGGLVQPQHF. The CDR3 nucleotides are TGTGCCAGCAGTTTCCGGGGAGGTCTTGTTCAGCCCCAGCATTTT.

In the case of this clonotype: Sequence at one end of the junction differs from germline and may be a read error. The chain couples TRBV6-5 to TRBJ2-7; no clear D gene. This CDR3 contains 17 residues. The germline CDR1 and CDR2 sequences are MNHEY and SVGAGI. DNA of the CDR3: TGTGCCAGCAGTTCCCACTCAATAAGTGACGGCTCCGACGAGCAGTACTTC. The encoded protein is CASSSHSISDGSDEQYF.

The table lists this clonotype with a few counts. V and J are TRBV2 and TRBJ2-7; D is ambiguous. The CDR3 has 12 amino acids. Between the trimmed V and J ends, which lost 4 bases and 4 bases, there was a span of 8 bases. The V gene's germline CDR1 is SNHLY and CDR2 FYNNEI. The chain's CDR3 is CASSASRYEQYF. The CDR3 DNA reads TGTGCCAGCAGTGCCTCCCGTTACGAGCAGTACTTC.

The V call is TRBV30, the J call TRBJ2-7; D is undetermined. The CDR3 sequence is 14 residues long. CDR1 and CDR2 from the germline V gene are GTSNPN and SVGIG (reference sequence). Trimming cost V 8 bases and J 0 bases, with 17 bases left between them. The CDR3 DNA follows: TGTGCCAGTCAATGGAATAGAAACTCCTACGAGCAGTACTTC. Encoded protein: CASQWNRNSYEQYF.

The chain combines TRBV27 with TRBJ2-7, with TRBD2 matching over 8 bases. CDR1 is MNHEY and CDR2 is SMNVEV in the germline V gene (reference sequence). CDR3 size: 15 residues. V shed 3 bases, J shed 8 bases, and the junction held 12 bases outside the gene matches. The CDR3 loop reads CASSFRTSSLVKQYF. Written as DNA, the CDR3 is TGTGCCAGCAGTTTCCGGACTAGCAGTTTGGTTAAGCAGTACTTC.

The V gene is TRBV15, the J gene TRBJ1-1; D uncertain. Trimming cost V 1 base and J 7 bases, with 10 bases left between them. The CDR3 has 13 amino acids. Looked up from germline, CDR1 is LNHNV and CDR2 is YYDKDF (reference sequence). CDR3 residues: CATSRGVLDEAFF. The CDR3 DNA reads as TGTGCCACCAGCAGAGGAGTCCTCGATGAAGCTTTCTTT.

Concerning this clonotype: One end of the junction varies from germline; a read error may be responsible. Here the CDR3 DNA reads TGTGCCAGTAGCCTAGTTCTACCGGGACTAGCGGGGGAGATCCAGTACTTC. This encodes CASSLVLPGLAGEIQYF. This chain uses TRBV19 with TRBJ2-5, with 14 bases that match TRBD2. The CDR3 sequence is 17 residues long. Germline-derived CDR1 and CDR2 are LNHDA and SQIVND (reference sequence).

CDR3 coding DNA: TGTGCCACCAGCAGGCTTATTTACCCACCCCTTGACAGGGAAGGGGAAAAACTGTTTTTT. Its translation: CATSRLIYPPLDREGEKLFF. V is TRBV15 and J is TRBJ1-4; 7 nucleotides match TRBD1. The length of the CDR3 is 20 residues. CDR1 LNHNV and CDR2 YYDKDF come from the germline V gene (reference sequence). Trimming at V came to 3 bases and at J to 8 bases, leaving 24 bases not matched to a gene.

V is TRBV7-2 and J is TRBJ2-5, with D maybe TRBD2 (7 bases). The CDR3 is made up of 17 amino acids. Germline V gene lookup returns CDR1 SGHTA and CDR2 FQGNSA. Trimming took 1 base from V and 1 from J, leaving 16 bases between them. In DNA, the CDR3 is TGTGCCAGCAGCTTAGGGGGACCGGGGGGCGTCCAAGAGACCCAGTACTTC. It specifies CASSLGGPGGVQETQYF.

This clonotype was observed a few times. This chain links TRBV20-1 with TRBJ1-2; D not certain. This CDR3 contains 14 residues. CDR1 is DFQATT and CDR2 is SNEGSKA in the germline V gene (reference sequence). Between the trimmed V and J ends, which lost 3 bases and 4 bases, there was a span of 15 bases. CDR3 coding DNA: TGCAGTGCTAGTCGAACCGGGAGCCTCTATGGCTACACCTTC. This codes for CSASRTGSLYGYTF.

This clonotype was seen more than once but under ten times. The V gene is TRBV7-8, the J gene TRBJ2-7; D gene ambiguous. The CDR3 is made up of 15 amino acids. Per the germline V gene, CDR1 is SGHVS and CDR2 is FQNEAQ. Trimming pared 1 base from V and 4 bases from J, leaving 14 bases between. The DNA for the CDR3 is TGTGCCAGCAGCTTAGGAGGTCGGCGATCTTACGAGCAGTACTTC. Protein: CASSLGGRRSYEQYF.

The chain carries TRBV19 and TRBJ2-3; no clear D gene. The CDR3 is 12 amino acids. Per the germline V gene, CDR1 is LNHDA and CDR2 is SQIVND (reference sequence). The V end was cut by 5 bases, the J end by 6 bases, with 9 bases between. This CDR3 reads CASSGGWDTQYF. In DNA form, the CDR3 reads TGTGCCAGTAGTGGCGGCTGGGATACGCAGTATTTT.

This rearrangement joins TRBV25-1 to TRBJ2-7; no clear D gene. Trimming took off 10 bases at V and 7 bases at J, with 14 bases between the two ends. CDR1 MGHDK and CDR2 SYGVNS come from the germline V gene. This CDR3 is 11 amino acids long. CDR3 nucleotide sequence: TGTGCCACCAAATCGGCGAGTGAGCAGTACTTC. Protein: CATKSASEQYF.

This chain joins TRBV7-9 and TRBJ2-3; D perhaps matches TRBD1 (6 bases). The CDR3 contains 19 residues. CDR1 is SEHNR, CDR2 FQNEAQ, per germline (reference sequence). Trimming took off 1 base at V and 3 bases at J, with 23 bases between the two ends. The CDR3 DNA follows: TGTGCCAGCAGCTTAGTCAGCGGTTTTAGGACAGACCGAACAGATACGCAGTATTTT. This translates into CASSLVSGFRTDRTDTQYF.